Each of the 13 T cell receptor beta chains below was sequenced from the same sample in a study of blood T cell repertoires in COVID-19 (dated by TCRdb to about 2020). The library was produced with the immunoSEQ multiplex PCR assay. In TCRdb, the immuneACCESS table is reduced to in-frame sequences with V and J assigned. These tables do not hold every clone; where another copy was compared, an unresolved V gene accounts for under half, and the others remain unexplained. The sample table records 40,000 to 60,000 clones; around 82% of these occur just once. About 14% of the sample belongs to the ten largest clones. Sequenced material: peripheral blood. These receptor sequences come from a human donor in a cohort sampled during active COVID-19.

The chain is built from TRBV7-9 and TRBJ1-1; no firm D call. Trimming stripped 5 bases from V and 1 base from J, with 11 bases between. Germline V lookup: CDR1 SEHNR, CDR2 FQNEAQ (reference sequence). This CDR3 is built from 14 residues. The CDR3 DNA follows: TGTGCCAGCAGCCTCGCGGCGGGGAACACTGAAGCTTTCTTT. Amino acid sequence: CASSLAAGNTEAFF.

The sample holds a few counts of this clone. The chain joins TRBV2 to TRBJ2-7, with 12 nucleotides matching TRBD2. Germline V gene sequence: CDR1 SNHLY, CDR2 FYNNEI. This CDR3 has 16 amino acids. Trimming at V came to 2 bases and at J to 6 bases, leaving 8 bases not matched to a gene. The CDR3 sequence: CASSELRASGRAEQYF. For the CDR3, the DNA is TGTGCCAGCAGTGAACTTCGTGCTAGCGGGAGGGCCGAGCAGTACTTC.

This rearrangement joins TRBV6-4 to TRBJ2-1, with 10 bases that match TRBD1. Germline lookup yields CDR1 MRHNA and CDR2 SNTAGT. V gave up 6 bases and J gave up 8 bases; unmatched junction bases: 13. This CDR3 is built from 16 residues. CDR3 in amino acids: CASSKIAGQGRDEQFF. The CDR3 DNA reads TGTGCCAGCAGCAAAATCGCGGGACAGGGGAGGGATGAGCAGTTCTTC.

The rearrangement joins TRBV30 to TRBJ1-1; tentative D call: TRBD1 (6 bases). The CDR3 sequence is 13 residues long. CDR1 is GTSNPN and CDR2 is SVGIG in the germline V gene (reference sequence). The ends were cut back, 0 bases at V and 5 bases at J, with 10 bases in the middle. The CDR3 nucleotides are TGTGCCTGGAGTGTAGGGGGGGTTACTGAAGCTTTCTTT. It encodes CAWSVGGVTEAFF.

This rearrangement joins TRBV7-3 to TRBJ2-5, with D possibly matching TRBD1 (6 bases). V lost 5 bases to trimming and J lost 4 bases, with 20 bases between them. The germline gives CDR1 SGHTA, CDR2 FQGTGA. This CDR3 has 16 amino acids. The CDR3 region is CASSPFKGDRRETQYF. In nucleotides, the CDR3 is TGTGCCAGCAGCCCGTTCAAGGGGGATCGAAGAGAGACCCAGTACTTC.

The J gene is TRBJ2-1, the V gene TRBV4-1; D perhaps matches TRBD2 (6 bases). The V and J ends lost 4 bases and 0 bases respectively, with 19 bases between them. CDR3 length: 18 residues. The germline V gene encodes CDR1 MGHRA and CDR2 YSYEKL. This chain's CDR3 is CASSREPPGLSSYNEQFF. In nucleotides, the CDR3 is TGCGCCAGCAGCCGCGAACCCCCCGGACTAAGCTCCTACAATGAGCAGTTCTTC.

This clone was picked up a small number of times. The chain carries TRBV7-8 and TRBJ2-1, with 14 positions matching TRBD2. J gave up 9 bases and V 4 bases, and 5 bases lay outside the gene matches. Per the germline V gene, CDR1 is SGHVS and CDR2 is FQNEAQ. The CDR3 sequence is 15 residues long. The CDR3 loop is CASSSGLAGVPEQFF. DNA of the CDR3: TGTGCCAGCAGCTCGGGACTAGCGGGAGTACCTGAGCAGTTCTTC. Looking up the rest from reference TRBV7-8 and TRBJ2-1 gives the full variable domain: GAGVSQSPRYKVAKRGQDVALRCDPISGHVSLFWYQQALGQGPEFLTYFQNEAQLDKSGLPSDRFFAERPEGSVSTLKIQRTQQEDSAVYLCASSSGLAGVPEQFFGPGTRLTVL.

In nucleotides, the CDR3 is TGTGCCAGCAGCGTAGAGGCGGGCGGCGGGAAACCTCTTCGCGAGCAGTTCTTC. Protein: CASSVEAGGGKPLREQFF. The V call is TRBV9, the J call TRBJ2-1; weak D call: TRBD2 (6 bases). The CDR3 is 18 amino acids. The germline gives CDR1 SGDLS, CDR2 YYNGEE. The ends were cut back, 0 bases at V and 10 bases at J, with 26 bases in the middle.

V gene TRBV15 combines with J gene TRBJ1-3; tentative D call: TRBD1 (5 bases). The CDR3 totals 15 residues. Germline CDR1 is LNHNV and CDR2 is YYDKDF (reference sequence). Trimming pared 0 bases from V and 4 bases from J, leaving 10 bases between. The chain's CDR3 is CATSRDPGEGNTIYF. The CDR3 DNA is TGTGCCACCAGCAGAGATCCGGGGGAGGGAAACACCATATATTTT.

This chain links TRBV11-2 with TRBJ1-1; tentatively, D is TRBD1 (5 bases). Per the germline V gene, CDR1 is SGHAT and CDR2 is FQNNGV. The ends were cut back, 6 bases at V and 1 base at J, with 18 bases in the middle. The CDR3 totals 16 residues. The CDR3 DNA is TGTGCCAGCAGGCGCCGGGGGGGACCCTCGAACACTGAAGCTTTCTTT. It specifies CASRRRGGPSNTEAFF.

The chain combines TRBV11-2 with TRBJ2-1, with 11 bases that match TRBD2. The V segment lost 5 bases and the J segment 7 bases; nucleotides outside the gene matches: 10. Germline CDR1 is SGHAT and CDR2 is FQNNGV. The length of the CDR3 is 16 residues. The CDR3 protein is CASSPPIAGGRNEQFF. The CDR3 coding sequence is TGTGCCAGCAGCCCCCCAATAGCGGGGGGGCGGAATGAGCAGTTCTTC. Variable domain in full (rest from reference TRBV11-2 and TRBJ2-1): EAGVAQSPRYKIIEKRQSVAFWCNPISGHATLYWYQQILGQGPKLLIQFQNNGVVDDSQLPKDRFSAERLKGVDSTLKIQPAKLEDSAVYLCASSPPIAGGRNEQFFGPGTRLTVL.

V usage is TRBV5-1 and J usage is TRBJ2-7, with a possible D match to TRBD1 (5 bases). This CDR3 region has 14 residues. CDR1 and CDR2 from the germline V gene are SGHRS and YFSETQ. V dropped 0 bases and J dropped 6 bases, with 13 bases sitting between them. The CDR3 sequence is CASSLVLAGIEQYF. The CDR3 nucleotides are TGCGCCAGCAGCTTGGTCCTGGCAGGGATCGAGCAGTACTTC.

Written as DNA, the CDR3 is TGTGCCAGCAGTATTGCCCCAACCGGCACCGGGGAGCTGTTTTTT. Translating gives CASSIAPTGTGELFF. The gene calls are TRBV9 and TRBJ2-2; D not resolved. The CDR3 sequence is 15 residues long. V lost 5 bases and J 4 bases, leaving 15 bases between the germline ends. From germline, CDR1 is SGDLS and CDR2 YYNGEE.